One T cell receptor beta chain is described in this entry. Enrollees, about 18 to 90 years old, lived in approximately 25 US areas. Cohorts were determined from participant-reported clinical history. This specimen belongs to a study of blood T cell repertoires in COVID-19. In the authors' methods: Nucleated cell counts were estimated from reference gene primer amplification. Here immunoSEQ multiplex PCR was the method, and the copy in TCRdb shows in-frame clones only, minus some. The V and J calls and clone size were taken over from that table, and D and trimming were inferred from the DNA. There are 250,000 to 300,000 clones in the sample; about 88% occur only once, and under 4.5% lies in the top ten. The sequenced material came from PBMCs or T cells enriched from blood (not recorded which). The receptor was derived from a man aged 25 to 40 with acute COVID-19.

CDR3 loop: CASSARGTDEQFF. The CDR3 DNA sequence: TGTGCCAGCAGCGCAAGGGGTACGGATGAGCAGTTCTTC. The J gene is TRBJ2-1, the V gene TRBV11-3; possibly TRBD1 for D (5 bases). V gave up 5 bases and J gave up 8 bases, with 13 bases separating them. The CDR3 loop spans 13 amino acids. The V gene's germline CDR1 is SGHNT and CDR2 YENEEA.